What follows are 30 T cell receptor beta chains derived from one specimen sequenced in a study of blood T cell repertoires in COVID-19. Repertoires were generated with immunoSEQ multiplex PCR, while TCRdb's copy carries only in-frame clones and drops some. The table has roughly 180,000 clones, about 85% seen once. The sequenced sample consisted of peripheral blood. Receptors originate from an elderly man with COVID-19, enrolled during active disease.

The count of this clone is one. V is TRBV19 and J is TRBJ1-4, with a possible D match to TRBD1 (6 bases). CDR1 and CDR2 from the germline V gene are LNHDA and SQIVND (reference sequence). CDR3 size: 15 residues. V lost 4 bases and J 3 bases, leaving 12 bases between the germline ends. The CDR3: CASSTKQGANEKLFF. DNA of the CDR3: TGTGCCAGTAGTACGAAACAGGGTGCTAATGAAAAACTGTTTTTT.

The rearrangement uses TRBV5-4 and TRBJ1-1, with 7 bases identical to TRBD1. V trimming: 5 bases; J trimming: 5 bases; junction bases outside the gene matches: 9. Germline CDR1 reads SGHNT; CDR2 reads YYREEE (reference sequence). This CDR3 comprises 14 residues. This CDR3 reads CASSPTGSRTEAFF. The CDR3 DNA sequence: TGTGCCAGCAGTCCGACAGGGAGTCGGACTGAAGCTTTCTTT.

The chain combines TRBV6-6 with TRBJ1-1, with 9 positions matching TRBD1. V gave up 7 bases and J gave up 8 bases; unmatched junction bases: 11. Germline lookup yields CDR1 MNHNY and CDR2 SVGAGI (reference sequence). CDR3 length: 14 residues. The DNA of the CDR3 is TGTGCCAGCACGCTCCAAGGACAGGGGCAGGAAGCTTTCTTT. Its protein is CASTLQGQGQEAFF.

This chain's CDR3 is CATSDYPGVKNIQYF. In nucleotides, the CDR3 is TGTGCCACCAGCGACTATCCGGGAGTCAAAAACATTCAGTACTTC. This chain links TRBV15 with TRBJ2-4; a weak D match, TRBD2 (6 bases). V was clipped by 5 bases and J by 3 bases, with 14 bases between them. From germline, CDR1 is LNHNV and CDR2 YYDKDF (reference sequence). The CDR3 covers 15 residues.

The rearrangement joins TRBV4-3 to TRBJ1-5; D is perhaps TRBD1 (5 bases). CDR1 and CDR2 from the germline V gene are LGHNA and YSLEER. V was cut by 0 bases and J by 7 bases, with 13 bases left in between. The CDR3 spans 15 residues. The CDR3 region is CASSQDGGGGQPQHF. The DNA for the CDR3 is TGCGCCAGCAGCCAAGATGGGGGGGGAGGCCAGCCCCAGCATTTT.

V usage is TRBV2 and J usage is TRBJ1-2, with a possible D match to TRBD1 (6 bases). Germline CDR1 and CDR2: SNHLY and FYNNEI. The CDR3 extends over 13 amino acids. V was pared by 9 bases and J by 0 bases, with 11 bases between. The CDR3 is CARTDSANYGYTF. In DNA, the CDR3 is TGTGCCAGGACGGACAGCGCTAACTATGGCTACACCTTC.

The CDR3 nucleotides read TGTGCCAGCAGCCGTGGGCCCCCATTTCTAGCGGGGGGAGTGGGGGAGCAGTTCTTC. This translates into CASSRGPPFLAGGVGEQFF. The chain combines TRBV7-9 with TRBJ2-1, with 11 nucleotides matching TRBD2. There are 19 residues in the CDR3. CDR1 and CDR2 from the germline V gene are SEHNR and FQNEAQ (reference sequence). The V and J ends lost 5 bases and 10 bases, in that order; junction bases with no gene match: 22.

V and J are TRBV6-1 and TRBJ1-2, with a tentative D call TRBD1 (5 bases). V lost 2 bases, J lost 5 bases, and 12 bases lay in between. The CDR3 covers 14 residues. Germline V gene data show CDR1 as MNHNS and CDR2 as SASEGT. The CDR3 region has the DNA TGTGCCAGCAGTGAACGACAGCCACCATATGGCTACACCTTC. The encoded protein is CASSERQPPYGYTF.

A single count supports this clone. V is TRBV5-6 and J is TRBJ2-7, with D possibly TRBD1 on 8 matching bases. The CDR3 runs 14 residues. Deletions cut 4 bases from V and 5 bases from J, with 16 bases between. Germline lookup yields CDR1 SGHDT and CDR2 YYEEEE. CDR3 DNA: TGTGCCAGCAGCCTTACAGGGGGGGTCAACGAGCAGTACTTC. Translating gives CASSLTGGVNEQYF.

The chain is built from TRBV19 and TRBJ1-5; 7 bases map to TRBD1. Trimming at V came to 3 bases and at J to 15 bases, leaving 8 bases not matched to a gene. From germline, CDR1 is LNHDA and CDR2 SQIVND (reference sequence). The CDR3 totals 12 residues. The CDR3 sequence is CASSMQDRDLHF. The CDR3 DNA reads TGTGCCAGTAGTATGCAAGACAGGGATCTGCATTTT.

The rearrangement links TRBV29-1 to TRBJ1-1; maybe TRBD1 (5 bases). This CDR3 contains 12 residues. Germline V gene data show CDR1 as SQVTM and CDR2 as ANQGSEA. V lost 6 bases and J lost 0, with 8 bases in between. The CDR3 DNA reads TGCAGCGTAATAGGGGTGAACACTGAAGCTTTCTTT. This translates into CSVIGVNTEAFF.

DNA for the CDR3: TGTGCCAGTTGTGACAGGGTTACCCACACGACAGATACGCAGTATTTT. It translates to CASCDRVTHTTDTQYF. This chain joins TRBV19 and TRBJ2-3; TRBD1 matches at 7 bases. This CDR3 comprises 16 residues. With 8 bases clipped from V and 3 bases from J, the junction kept 14 bases outside the gene matches. Germline assignment: CDR1 LNHDA and CDR2 SQIVND (reference sequence).

This clone was picked up one time. The J gene is TRBJ2-2, the V gene TRBV5-6, with 8 bases that match TRBD1. The CDR3 is 14 residues long. In germline, CDR1 is SGHDT, CDR2 YYEEEE. The V segment lost 6 bases and the J segment 0 bases; nucleotides outside the gene matches: 1. The CDR3 spells CASNRGTNTGELFF. In DNA form, the CDR3 reads TGTGCCAGCAACAGGGGGACGAACACCGGGGAGCTGTTTTTT. Full variable domain (outside the CDR3, taken from reference TRBV5-6 and TRBJ2-2): DAGVTQSPTHLIKTRGQQVTLRCSPKSGHDTVSWYQQALGQGPQFIFQYYEEEERQRGNFPDRFSGHQFPNYSSELNVNALLLGDSALYLCASNRGTNTGELFFGEGSRLTVL.

This clone was detected once. This chain joins TRBV10-3 and TRBJ1-1; D gene uncertain. CDR1 and CDR2 from the germline V gene are ENHRY and SYGVKD. The germline V and J ends were trimmed by 8 bases and 1 base, with 5 bases remaining between them. The CDR3 has 11 amino acids. The CDR3 spells CAISGNTEAFF. The CDR3 nucleotides are TGTGCCATCTCAGGGAACACTGAAGCTTTCTTT.

In its sample, this clone was seen a few times. The chain carries TRBV5-5 and TRBJ1-2, with 7 bases fitting TRBD1. Germline CDR1 reads SGHKS; CDR2 reads YYEKEE (reference sequence). Unmatched junction bases numbered 4, after V lost 3 bases and J lost 8 bases. The CDR3 loop spans 12 amino acids. The CDR3 region has the DNA TGTGCCAGCAGCTGGGGACAGAACGGCTACACCTTC. Residues: CASSWGQNGYTF.

V and J are TRBV6-2 or TRBV6-3 and TRBJ1-5, with 8 bases matching TRBD1. Germline V gene data show CDR1 as MNHEY and CDR2 as SVGEGT. Trimming removed 3 bases from V and 5 bases from J; junction bases left unmatched: 9. This CDR3 has 16 amino acids. CDR3 DNA sequence: TGTGCCAGCAGTTATCGGACAGGGTCCTTCGATCAGCCCCAGCATTTT. This codes for CASSYRTGSFDQPQHF.

V is TRBV6-5 and J is TRBJ1-2; 9 positions match TRBD1. The V gene end was trimmed by 2 bases and the J gene end by 2 bases; junction bases not matched to a gene: 3. Germline CDR1 is MNHEY and CDR2 is SVGAGI. CDR3 length: 15 residues. The CDR3 spells CASSYVGQGNYGYTF. The CDR3 DNA reads as TGTGCCAGCAGTTACGTCGGACAGGGGAACTATGGCTACACCTTC.

DNA of the CDR3: TGTGCCAGCAGCTTGAGACGGGGGGTTACGAACACCGGGGAGCTGTTTTTT. It encodes CASSLRRGVTNTGELFF. The V and J genes are TRBV7-9 and TRBJ2-2; TRBD2 agrees at 7 bases. Germline values: CDR1 SEHNR, CDR2 FQNEAQ (reference sequence). J lost 0 bases, V lost 3 bases, and 7 bases had no gene match. This CDR3 is built from 17 residues.

The genes are TRBV11-3 and TRBJ1-2; 7 bases match TRBD1. The CDR3 runs 15 residues. Germline V gene lookup returns CDR1 SGHNT and CDR2 YENEEA. Unmatched junction bases numbered 6, after V lost 3 bases and J lost 2 bases. The DNA for the CDR3 is TGTGCCAGCAGCTTGGGACAGACGCGAAACTATGGCTACACCTTC. Its translation: CASSLGQTRNYGYTF. The full variable domain, in which reference TRBV11-3 and TRBJ1-2 provide the parts outside the CDR3, is EAGVVQSPRYKIIEKKQPVAFWCNPISGHNTLYWYLQNLGQGPELLIRYENEEAVDDSQLPKDRFSAERLKGVDSTLKIQPAELGDSAVYLCASSLGQTRNYGYTFGSGTRLTVV.

The genes are TRBV5-1 and TRBJ1-3, with a tentative D call TRBD1 (5 bases). CDR1 is SGHRS and CDR2 is YFSETQ in the germline V gene. The CDR3 loop spans 14 amino acids. Trimming removed 2 bases at V and 2 bases at J, with 8 bases between. The CDR3 spells CASSLGQPGNTIYF. The CDR3 region has the DNA TGCGCCAGCAGCTTAGGACAACCTGGAAACACCATATATTTT. The variable domain in full, with the rest retrieved from reference TRBV5-1 and TRBJ1-3, is KAGVTQTPRYLIKTRGQQVTLSCSPISGHRSVSWYQQTPGQGLQFLFEYFSETQRNKGNFPGRFSGRQFSNSRSEMNVSTLELGDSALYLCASSLGQPGNTIYFGEGSWLTVV.

This clone has a handful of counts. The rearrangement joins TRBV29-1 to TRBJ1-5, with no clear D. The CDR3 has 15 amino acids. V lost 4 bases to trimming and J lost 0 bases, with 13 bases between them. The germline V gene has CDR1 SQVTM and CDR2 ANQGSEA. Here the CDR3 reads CSVVVTADSNQPQHF. CDR3 DNA: TGCAGCGTTGTTGTTACAGCCGATAGCAATCAGCCCCAGCATTTT.

The CDR3 nucleotides read TGTGCCAGCAGAGTCCAAGCAGGGGGAAGTTCACCCCTCCACTTT. It encodes CASRVQAGGSSPLHF. The V gene is TRBV2, the J gene TRBJ1-6; 7 nucleotides align to TRBD1. Trimming cost V 6 bases and J 9 bases; bases outside gene matches: 11. The CDR3 is made up of 15 amino acids. Germline CDR1 is SNHLY and CDR2 is FYNNEI.

This chain connects TRBV11-3 to TRBJ2-2; 10 nucleotides agree with TRBD1. The ends lost 5 bases at V and 4 bases at J; junction bases unmatched: 1. This CDR3 is 14 amino acids long. Germline V gives CDR1 SGHNT, CDR2 YENEEA. CDR3 coding DNA: TGTGCCAGCAGCCGGGACAGGGGCACCGGGGAGCTGTTTTTT. Translation gives CASSRDRGTGELFF.

This chain links TRBV19 with TRBJ1-5, with D hard to call. CDR1 and CDR2 (germline): LNHDA, SQIVND (reference sequence). With 3 bases removed from V and 6 bases from J, the gap between germline ends came to 9 bases. The CDR3 covers 13 residues. The chain's CDR3 is CASSISLGQPQHF. The CDR3 DNA reads as TGTGCCAGTAGTATCTCGCTAGGTCAGCCCCAGCATTTT.

This chain links TRBV19 with TRBJ1-4; TRBD1 is a possible D gene (6 bases). The CDR3 length is 15 residues. Germline values: CDR1 LNHDA, CDR2 SQIVND (reference sequence). V was cut by 3 bases and J by 8 bases, with 16 bases left in between. The CDR3: CASSITGFWHEKLFF. The CDR3 DNA reads TGTGCCAGTAGTATTACAGGGTTTTGGCACGAAAAACTGTTTTTT.

The rearrangement uses TRBV11-2 and TRBJ1-2, with TRBD1 identical over 7 bases. Germline values: CDR1 SGHAT, CDR2 FQNNGV. CDR3 size: 15 residues. V lost 5 bases to trimming and J lost 1 base; unmatched junction nucleotides: 7. The CDR3 DNA is TGTGCCAGCAGCACCCGACAGGGTGGTAACTATGGCTACACCTTC. Translation: CASSTRQGGNYGYTF.

This chain joins TRBV5-4 and TRBJ1-2, with 7 bases aligning to TRBD1. J was trimmed by 6 bases and V by 3 bases; bases with no gene match: 8. Germline CDR1 SGHNT, CDR2 YYREEE (reference sequence). The CDR3 totals 14 residues. The CDR3 loop reads CASSSPDREDGYTF. The CDR3 DNA is TGTGCCAGCAGCTCACCAGACAGGGAGGATGGCTACACCTTC.

The CDR3 region has the DNA TGTGCCAGCAGTTCCTTCCACGGGGTTAACTATGGCTACACCTTC. It yields the protein CASSSFHGVNYGYTF. The rearrangement uses TRBV28 and TRBJ1-2; D gene unclear. This CDR3 is built from 15 residues. V lost 4 bases and J 1 base, leaving 13 bases between the germline ends. Germline V lookup: CDR1 MDHEN, CDR2 SYDVKM.

The chain is built from TRBV5-1 and TRBJ2-7; 7 bases fit TRBD1. Trimming at V came to 4 bases and at J to 7 bases, leaving 8 bases not matched to a gene. CDR3 size: 13 residues. CDR1 and CDR2 (germline): SGHRS, YFSETQ. This CDR3 reads CASSRWTGREQYF. The CDR3 coding sequence is TGCGCCAGCAGCCGCTGGACAGGAAGGGAGCAGTACTTC.

V gene TRBV28 combines with J gene TRBJ2-7; TRBD1 matches at 8 bases. V was pared by 6 bases and J by 6 bases, with 13 bases of the junction left unmatched. Germline lookup yields CDR1 MDHEN and CDR2 SYDVKM. This CDR3 region has 15 residues. The CDR3 DNA reads as TGTGCCAGCAGCCGCCGACAGGGGCCGTTTGGCGAGCAGTACTTC. Protein sequence: CASSRRQGPFGEQYF. Full variable domain (outside the CDR3, taken from reference TRBV28 and TRBJ2-7): DVKVTQSSRYLVKRTGEKVFLECVQDMDHENMFWYRQDPGLGLRLIYFSYDVKMKEKGDIPEGYSVSREKKERFSLILESASTNQTSMYLCASSRRQGPFGEQYFGPGTRLTVT.